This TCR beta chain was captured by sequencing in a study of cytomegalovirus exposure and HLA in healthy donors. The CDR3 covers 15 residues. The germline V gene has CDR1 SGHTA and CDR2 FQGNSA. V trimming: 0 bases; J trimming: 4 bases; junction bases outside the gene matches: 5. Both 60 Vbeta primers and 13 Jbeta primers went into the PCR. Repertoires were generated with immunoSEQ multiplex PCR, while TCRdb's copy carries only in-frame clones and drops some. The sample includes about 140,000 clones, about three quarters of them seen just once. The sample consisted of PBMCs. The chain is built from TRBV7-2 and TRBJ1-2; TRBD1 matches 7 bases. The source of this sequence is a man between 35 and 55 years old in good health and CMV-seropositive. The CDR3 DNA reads TGTGCCAGCAGCTTAGCCGGGACAGCGTCCTATGGCTACACCTTC. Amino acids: CASSLAGTASYGYTF.